This TCR beta chain came from a study of OX40 agonist ivuxolimab in advanced cancers. CDR3 length equals 15 residues. Looked up from germline, CDR1 is SGHNT and CDR2 is YYREEE (reference sequence). With 2 bases clipped from V and 7 bases from J, the junction kept 5 bases outside the gene matches. Comments on this clone: What it binds is not known.

Study-level findings and limits: The study found among the lowest clonal expansion in partial responders at 0.1-3.0 mg/kg.

TCRdb's copy holds only in-frame clones and misses some; the assay was immunoSEQ multiplex PCR. Here the sample spans 50,000 or so clones, approximately 89% being singletons. Sequencing used CD4+ or CD8+ T cells sorted from blood, obtained in a trial of the OX40 agonist ivuxolimab. The sequence derives from an adult with an advanced solid tumor such as melanoma, head and neck, liver or kidney cancer. The chain has TRBV5-4 and TRBJ2-1; TRBD1 agrees at 11 bases. CDR3 in amino acids: CASSLGQGAGNEQFF. The CDR3 DNA reads as TGTGCCAGCAGCTTAGGACAGGGGGCGGGAAATGAGCAGTTCTTC.